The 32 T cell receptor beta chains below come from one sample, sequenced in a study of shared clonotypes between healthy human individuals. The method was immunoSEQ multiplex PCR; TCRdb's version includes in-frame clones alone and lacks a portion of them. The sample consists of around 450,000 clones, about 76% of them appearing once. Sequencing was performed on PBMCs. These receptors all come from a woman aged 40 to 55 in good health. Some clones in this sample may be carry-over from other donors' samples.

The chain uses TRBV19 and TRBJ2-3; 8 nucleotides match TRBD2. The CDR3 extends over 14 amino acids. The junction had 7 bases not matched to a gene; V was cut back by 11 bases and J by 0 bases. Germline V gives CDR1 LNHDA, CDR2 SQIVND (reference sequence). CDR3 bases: TGTGCCTCCGGGGGGGGAGCTAGCACAGATACGCAGTATTTT. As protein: CASGGGASTDTQYF.

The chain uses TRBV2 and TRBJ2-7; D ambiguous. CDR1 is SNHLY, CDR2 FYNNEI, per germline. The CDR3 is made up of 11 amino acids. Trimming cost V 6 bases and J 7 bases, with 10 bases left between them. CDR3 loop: CASSRRTEQYF. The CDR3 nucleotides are TGTGCCAGCAGCCGCCGCACGGAGCAGTACTTC. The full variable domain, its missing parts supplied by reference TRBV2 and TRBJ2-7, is EPEVTQTPSHQVTQMGQEVILRCVPISNHLYFYWYRQILGQKVEFLVSFYNNEISEKSEIFDDQFSVERPDGSNFTLKIRSTKLEDSAMYFCASSRRTEQYFGPGTRLTVT.

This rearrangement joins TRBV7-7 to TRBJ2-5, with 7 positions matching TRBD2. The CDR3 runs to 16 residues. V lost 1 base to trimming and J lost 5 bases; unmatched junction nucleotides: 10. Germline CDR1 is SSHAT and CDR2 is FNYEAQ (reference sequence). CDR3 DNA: TGTGCCAGCAGCTTAGGTCTTGCGGGAGCTATGGAGACCCAGTACTTC. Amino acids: CASSLGLAGAMETQYF.

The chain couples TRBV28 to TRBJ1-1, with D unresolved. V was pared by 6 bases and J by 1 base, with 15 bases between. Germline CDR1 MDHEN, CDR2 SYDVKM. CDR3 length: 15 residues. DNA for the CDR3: TGTGCCAGCAGCCCTGCGGGGATTTGGAACACTGAAGCTTTCTTT. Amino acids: CASSPAGIWNTEAFF.

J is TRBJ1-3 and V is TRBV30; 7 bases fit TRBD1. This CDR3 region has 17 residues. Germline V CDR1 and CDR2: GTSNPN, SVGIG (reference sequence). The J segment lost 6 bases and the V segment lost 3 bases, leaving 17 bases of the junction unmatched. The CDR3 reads CAWSRGRGSVGENTIYF. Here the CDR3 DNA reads TGTGCCTGGAGCAGGGGCAGGGGGTCGGTAGGGGAAAACACCATATATTTT.

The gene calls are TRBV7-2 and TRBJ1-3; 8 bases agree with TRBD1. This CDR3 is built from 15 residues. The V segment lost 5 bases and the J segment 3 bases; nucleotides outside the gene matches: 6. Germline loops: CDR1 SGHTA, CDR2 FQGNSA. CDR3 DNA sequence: TGTGCCAGCAGCCCCCTTGGACAGGGTGGAAACACCATATATTTT. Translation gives CASSPLGQGGNTIYF.

CDR3 loop: CAGTFGLAGVAPYEQYF. The DNA of the CDR3 is TGTGCCGGCACGTTCGGACTAGCGGGAGTTGCGCCTTACGAGCAGTACTTC. The chain links TRBV7-8 to TRBJ2-7, with 13 bases that match TRBD2. Germline CDR1 SGHVS, CDR2 FQNEAQ. The CDR3 has 17 residues. V dropped 11 bases and J dropped 4; count of bases not matched to a gene: 17.

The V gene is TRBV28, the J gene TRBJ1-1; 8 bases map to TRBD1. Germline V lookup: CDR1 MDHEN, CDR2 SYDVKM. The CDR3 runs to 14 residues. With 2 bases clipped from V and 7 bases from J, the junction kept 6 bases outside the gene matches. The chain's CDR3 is CASSLPDRAGEAFF. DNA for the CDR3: TGTGCCAGCAGTTTACCGGACAGGGCTGGTGAAGCTTTCTTT.

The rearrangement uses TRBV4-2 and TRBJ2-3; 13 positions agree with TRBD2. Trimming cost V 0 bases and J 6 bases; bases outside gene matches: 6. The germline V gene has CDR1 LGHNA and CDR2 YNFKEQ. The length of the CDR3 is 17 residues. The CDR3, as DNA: TGTGCCAGCAGCCAAGATAGGACTAGCGGGAGTCTTGATACGCAGTATTTT. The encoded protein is CASSQDRTSGSLDTQYF.

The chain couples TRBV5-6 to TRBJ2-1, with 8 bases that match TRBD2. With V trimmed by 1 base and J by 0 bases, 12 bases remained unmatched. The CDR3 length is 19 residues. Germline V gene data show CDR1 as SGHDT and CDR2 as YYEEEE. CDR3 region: CASSLLISGTRSSYNEQFF. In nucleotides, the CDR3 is TGTGCCAGCAGCTTGTTGATTAGCGGGACAAGGAGCTCCTACAATGAGCAGTTCTTC.

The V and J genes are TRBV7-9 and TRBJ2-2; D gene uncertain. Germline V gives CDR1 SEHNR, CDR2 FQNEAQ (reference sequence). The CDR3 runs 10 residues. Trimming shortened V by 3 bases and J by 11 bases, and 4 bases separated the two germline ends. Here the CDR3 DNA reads TGTGCCAGCAGCTTCCTCGAGCTGTTTTTT. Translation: CASSFLELFF.

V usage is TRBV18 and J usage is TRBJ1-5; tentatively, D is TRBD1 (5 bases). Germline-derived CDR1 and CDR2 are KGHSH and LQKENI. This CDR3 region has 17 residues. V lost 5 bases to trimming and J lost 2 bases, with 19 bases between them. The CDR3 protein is CASSSRATGDGNQPQHF. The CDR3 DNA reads TGTGCCAGCTCAAGCAGGGCGACGGGCGATGGCAATCAGCCCCAGCATTTT.

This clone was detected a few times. The CDR3 region is CASSRAGQGVEQYF. The CDR3, as DNA: TGTGCCAGCAGTCGGGCTGGACAGGGGGTTGAGCAGTACTTC. V gene TRBV6-5 combines with J gene TRBJ2-7; 10 nucleotides line up with TRBD1. After removal of 5 bases from V and 7 bases from J, the junction contained 8 bases not matched to a gene. Per the germline V gene, CDR1 is MNHEY and CDR2 is SVGAGI. CDR3 size: 14 residues.

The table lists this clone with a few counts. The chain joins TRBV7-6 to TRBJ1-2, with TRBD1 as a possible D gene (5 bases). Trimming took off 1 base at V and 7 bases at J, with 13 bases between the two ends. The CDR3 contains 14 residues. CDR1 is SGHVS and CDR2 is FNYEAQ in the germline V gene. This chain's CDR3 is CASSLEPSGRGYTF. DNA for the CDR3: TGTGCCAGCAGCTTAGAACCCTCGGGACGTGGCTACACCTTC.

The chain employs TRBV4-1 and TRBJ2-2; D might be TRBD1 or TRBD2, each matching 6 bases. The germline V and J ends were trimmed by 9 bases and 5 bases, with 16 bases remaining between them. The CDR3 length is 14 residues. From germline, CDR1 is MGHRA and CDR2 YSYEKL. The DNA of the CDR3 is TGCGCCAGTACGACGGAGGGGGGTACCGGGGAGCTGTTTTTT. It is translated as CASTTEGGTGELFF.

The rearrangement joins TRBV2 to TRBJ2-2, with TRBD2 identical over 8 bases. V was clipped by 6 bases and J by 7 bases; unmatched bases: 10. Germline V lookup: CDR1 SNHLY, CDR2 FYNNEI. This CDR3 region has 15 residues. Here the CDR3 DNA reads TGTGCCAGCAGCTACAATAGCGGGAAGGGCGGGGAGCTGTTTTTT. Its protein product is CASSYNSGKGGELFF.

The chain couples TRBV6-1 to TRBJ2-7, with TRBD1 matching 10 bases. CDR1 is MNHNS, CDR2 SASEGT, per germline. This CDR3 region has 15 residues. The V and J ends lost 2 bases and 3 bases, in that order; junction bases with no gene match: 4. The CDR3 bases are TGTGCCAGCAGTGAACGGGACAGGGGCTACTACGAGCAGTACTTC. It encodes CASSERDRGYYEQYF.

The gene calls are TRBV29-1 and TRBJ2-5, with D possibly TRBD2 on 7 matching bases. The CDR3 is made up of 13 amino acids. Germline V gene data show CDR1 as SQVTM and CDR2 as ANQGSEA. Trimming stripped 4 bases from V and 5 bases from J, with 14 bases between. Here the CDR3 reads CSVVNGGRETQYF. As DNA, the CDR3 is TGCAGCGTTGTCAACGGGGGGCGGGAGACCCAGTACTTC.

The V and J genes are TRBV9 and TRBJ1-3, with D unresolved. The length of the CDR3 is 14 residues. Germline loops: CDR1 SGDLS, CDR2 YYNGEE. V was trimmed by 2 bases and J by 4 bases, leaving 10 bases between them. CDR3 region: CASSVMYGGNTIYF. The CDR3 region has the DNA TGTGCCAGCAGCGTTATGTATGGCGGAAACACCATATATTTT.

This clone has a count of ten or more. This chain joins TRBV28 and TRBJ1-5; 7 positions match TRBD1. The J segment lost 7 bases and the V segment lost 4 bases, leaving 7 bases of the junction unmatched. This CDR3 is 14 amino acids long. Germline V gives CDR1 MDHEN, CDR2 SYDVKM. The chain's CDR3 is CASSYPTGRQPQHF. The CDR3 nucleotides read TGTGCCAGCAGTTACCCGACAGGGCGGCAGCCCCAGCATTTT.

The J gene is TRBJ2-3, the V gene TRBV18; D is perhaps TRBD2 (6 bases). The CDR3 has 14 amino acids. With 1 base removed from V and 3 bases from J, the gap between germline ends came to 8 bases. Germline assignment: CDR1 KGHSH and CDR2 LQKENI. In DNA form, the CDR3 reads TGTGCCAGCTCACCACAACTAGCAACAGATACGCAGTATTTT. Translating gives CASSPQLATDTQYF.

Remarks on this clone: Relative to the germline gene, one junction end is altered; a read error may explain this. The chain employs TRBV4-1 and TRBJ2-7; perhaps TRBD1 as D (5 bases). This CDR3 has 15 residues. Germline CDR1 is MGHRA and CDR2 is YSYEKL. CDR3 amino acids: CASSQMGRASYEQCF. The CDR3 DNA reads TGCGCCAGCAGCCAGATGGGCAGGGCCTCCTACGAGCAGTGCTTC.

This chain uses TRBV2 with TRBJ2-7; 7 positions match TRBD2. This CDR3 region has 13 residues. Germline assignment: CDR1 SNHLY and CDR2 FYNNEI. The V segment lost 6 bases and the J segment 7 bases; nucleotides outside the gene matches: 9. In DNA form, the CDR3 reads TGTGCCAGCAGCTTGGCGGGAGTGGGGGAGCAGTACTTC. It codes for CASSLAGVGEQYF. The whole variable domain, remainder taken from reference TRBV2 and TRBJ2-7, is EPEVTQTPSHQVTQMGQEVILRCVPISNHLYFYWYRQILGQKVEFLVSFYNNEISEKSEIFDDQFSVERPDGSNFTLKIRSTKLEDSAMYFCASSLAGVGEQYFGPGTRLTVT.

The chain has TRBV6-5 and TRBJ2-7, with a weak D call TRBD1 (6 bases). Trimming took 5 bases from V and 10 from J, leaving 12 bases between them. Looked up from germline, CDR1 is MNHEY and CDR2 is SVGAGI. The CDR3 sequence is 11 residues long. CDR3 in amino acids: CASSRQDIQYF. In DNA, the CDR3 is TGTGCCAGCAGTCGACAGGACATCCAGTACTTC.

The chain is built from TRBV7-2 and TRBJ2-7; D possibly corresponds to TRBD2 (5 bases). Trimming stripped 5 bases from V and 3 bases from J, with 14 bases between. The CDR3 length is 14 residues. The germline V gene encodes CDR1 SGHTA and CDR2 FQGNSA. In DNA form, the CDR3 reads TGTGCCAGCAGCCAAGGACTGGGGTACTACGAGCAGTACTTC. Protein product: CASSQGLGYYEQYF.

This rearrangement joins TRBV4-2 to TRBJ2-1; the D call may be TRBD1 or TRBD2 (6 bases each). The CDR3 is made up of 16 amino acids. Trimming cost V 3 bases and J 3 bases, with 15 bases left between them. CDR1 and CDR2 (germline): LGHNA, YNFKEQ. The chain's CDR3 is CASSQNPGALYNEQFF. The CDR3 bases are TGTGCCAGCAGCCAGAACCCGGGGGCGCTCTACAATGAGCAGTTCTTC.

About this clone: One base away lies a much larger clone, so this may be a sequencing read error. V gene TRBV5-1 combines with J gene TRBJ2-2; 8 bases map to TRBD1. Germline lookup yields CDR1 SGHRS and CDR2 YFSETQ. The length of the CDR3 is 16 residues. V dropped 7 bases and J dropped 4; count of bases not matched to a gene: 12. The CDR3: CASGRETGVGTGELFF. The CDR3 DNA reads TGCGCCAGCGGCAGAGAGACAGGGGTTGGCACCGGGGAGCTGTTTTTT. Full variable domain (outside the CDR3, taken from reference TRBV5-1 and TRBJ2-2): KAGVTQTPRYLIKTRGQQVTLSCSPISGHRSVSWYQQTPGQGLQFLFEYFSETQRNKGNFPGRFSGRQFSNSRSEMNVSTLELGDSALYLCASGRETGVGTGELFFGEGSRLTVL.

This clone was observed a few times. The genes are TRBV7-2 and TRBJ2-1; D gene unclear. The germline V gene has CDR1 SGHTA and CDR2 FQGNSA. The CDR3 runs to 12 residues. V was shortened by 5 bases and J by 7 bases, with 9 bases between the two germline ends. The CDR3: CASSPPGNEQFF. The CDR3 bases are TGTGCCAGCAGCCCCCCCGGGAATGAGCAGTTCTTC.

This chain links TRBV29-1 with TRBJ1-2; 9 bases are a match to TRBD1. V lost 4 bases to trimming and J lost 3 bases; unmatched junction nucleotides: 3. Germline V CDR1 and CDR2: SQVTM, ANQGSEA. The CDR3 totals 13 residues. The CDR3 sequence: CSVGQGVDYGYTF. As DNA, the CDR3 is TGCAGCGTTGGACAGGGGGTGGACTATGGCTACACCTTC.

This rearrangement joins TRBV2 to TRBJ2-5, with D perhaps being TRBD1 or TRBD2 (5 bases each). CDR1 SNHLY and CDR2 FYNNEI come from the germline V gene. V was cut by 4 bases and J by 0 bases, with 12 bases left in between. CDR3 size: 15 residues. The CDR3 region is CASSGGANHQETQYF. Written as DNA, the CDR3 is TGTGCCAGCAGTGGAGGGGCAAACCACCAAGAGACCCAGTACTTC.

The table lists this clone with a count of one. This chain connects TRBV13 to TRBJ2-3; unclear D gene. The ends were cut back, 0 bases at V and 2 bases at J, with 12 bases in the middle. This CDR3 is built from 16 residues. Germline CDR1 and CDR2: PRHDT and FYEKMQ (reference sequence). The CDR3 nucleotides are TGTGCCAGCAGCTTAGGGGTCAGCCGTAACACAGATACGCAGTATTTT. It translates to CASSLGVSRNTDTQYF.

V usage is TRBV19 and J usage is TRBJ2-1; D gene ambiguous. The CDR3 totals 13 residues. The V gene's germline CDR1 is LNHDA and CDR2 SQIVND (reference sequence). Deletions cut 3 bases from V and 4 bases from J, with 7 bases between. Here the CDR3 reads CASSISRYNEQFF. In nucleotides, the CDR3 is TGTGCCAGTAGTATTAGTAGATACAATGAGCAGTTCTTC.